The 7 T cell receptor beta chains below were found in one sample sequenced in a study of blood T cell repertoires in COVID-19. TCRdb's copy holds only in-frame clones and misses some; the assay was immunoSEQ multiplex PCR. The sample lists fewer than 65,000 clones; more than 75% were seen once. Material: peripheral blood. Receptor source: a human donor in a cohort sampled during active COVID-19.

For the CDR3, the DNA is TGCGCCAGCAGCTTGGCCTCAGGCTTAAACAATGAGCAGTTCTTC. It codes for CASSLASGLNNEQFF. The V gene is TRBV5-1, the J gene TRBJ2-1; D remains ambiguous. From germline, CDR1 is SGHRS and CDR2 YFSETQ. There are 15 residues in the CDR3. V shed 0 bases and J shed 5 bases, with 12 bases lying between them.

This clone came up once. The chain is built from TRBV20-1 and TRBJ1-1; D uncertain. V lost 7 bases, J lost 1 base, and 7 bases lay in between. CDR3 size: 11 residues. Germline V gene data show CDR1 as DFQATT and CDR2 as SNEGSKA (reference sequence). CDR3 nucleotides: TGCAGTGTCGCCGGGAACACTGAAGCTTTCTTT. Amino acids: CSVAGNTEAFF.

The DNA of the CDR3 is TGTGCCAGCTCGGGGGGGCCTAATGAAAAACTGTTTTTT. Protein: CASSGGPNEKLFF. The chain joins TRBV9 to TRBJ1-4, with D possibly TRBD1 on 6 matching bases. Germline V gene data show CDR1 as SGDLS and CDR2 as YYNGEE. The CDR3 covers 13 residues. V was shortened by 7 bases and J by 3 bases, with 10 bases between the two germline ends.

The V and J genes are TRBV7-9 and TRBJ2-6; 12 bases agree with TRBD2. With 3 bases clipped from V and 0 bases from J, the junction kept 3 bases outside the gene matches. CDR1 SEHNR and CDR2 FQNEAQ come from the germline V gene (reference sequence). The CDR3 runs to 18 residues. CDR3 region: CASSFGLAGPSGANVLTF. The CDR3 coding sequence is TGTGCCAGCAGCTTCGGACTAGCGGGACCCTCTGGGGCCAACGTCCTGACTTTC.

This clone was seen a single time. The chain has TRBV28 and TRBJ2-7, with D uncertain. Trimming left V 4 bases short and J 3 bases short, with 4 bases between. The length of the CDR3 is 11 residues. Germline values: CDR1 MDHEN, CDR2 SYDVKM. CDR3 DNA sequence: TGTGCCAGCAGTTCCTTCTACGAGCAGTACTTC. Translation gives CASSSFYEQYF.

This clone has more than one count but fewer than ten. The J gene is TRBJ2-7, the V gene TRBV2; possible D gene TRBD1, 6 bases. Germline V gene lookup returns CDR1 SNHLY and CDR2 FYNNEI. The CDR3 runs 15 residues. Trimming pared 4 bases from V and 9 bases from J, leaving 22 bases between. CDR3 nucleotides: TGTGCCAGCAGTGTCGAGACAGGTCATCTACGTGTGCAGTACTTC. Amino acids: CASSVETGHLRVQYF.

This chain joins TRBV11-3 and TRBJ1-2; D is perhaps TRBD1 (5 bases). Trimming took off 0 bases at V and 6 bases at J, with 11 bases between the two ends. CDR1 is SGHNT, CDR2 YENEEA, per germline. The length of the CDR3 is 14 residues. The CDR3 protein is CASSLDQGRDGYTF. CDR3 DNA sequence: TGTGCCAGCAGCTTAGACCAGGGTAGAGATGGCTACACCTTC.